This T cell receptor (beta chain) was sequenced for a study of regulatory T cells in long-lasting Graves disease. This clonotype was found a few times. Time point denoted: persistent/refractory GD, antithyroid drugs over 5 years with positive TRAb. Researchers made the TCR library from RNA that was extracted from PBMCs. Arm-PCR of CDR3 regions and iRepertoire HTBI primers were used to build TCR beta libraries. TCRdb passed the multiplex PCR reads through MiXCR, listing each CDR3 protein once. The table records hundreds of thousands of distinct CDR3 sequences, under 25% of them present only once. This specimen consisted of peripheral blood mononuclear cells (PBMCs), obtained when the disease was refractory, from a patient treated with antithyroid drugs. The origin of this receptor is a female donor with Graves disease.

As DNA, the CDR3 is TGTGCCAGCAGTCCTTTCCCCTCGGACCAGTTCTACGAGCAGTACTTC. This codes for CASSPFPSDQFYEQYF. This sequence joins TRBV27 and TRBJ2-7; D gene ambiguous. Trimming pared 5 bases from V and 3 bases from J, leaving 20 bases between. Germline V gives CDR1 MNHEY, CDR2 SMNVEV (reference sequence). This CDR3 contains 16 residues.